This T cell receptor beta chain was found in a study of T cells after posttransplantation cyclophosphamide. Study-level findings and limits: Later post-transplant blood repertoires were often dominated by donor CD8+ memory clones. After PTCy, TRB diversity resembled that of CNI/methotrexate controls. Blood and skin or GI T cell repertoires showed limited TRB overlap.

This table comes from immunoSEQ multiplex PCR, and its TCRdb copy is limited to in-frame clones, with some not included. Of 15,000 to 20,000 clones listed, 80% to 90% were seen once; the top ten hold 2.5% to 3%. To note about this clone: What it binds is not known.

V dropped 8 bases and J dropped 4; count of bases not matched to a gene: 11. The CDR3 extends over 15 amino acids. Germline V lookup: CDR1 SGHVS, CDR2 FQNEAQ. Control samples came 1 year after myeloablative marrow transplants with methotrexate plus calcineurin inhibitor. This sequence was found in a young adult male patient who received an allogeneic stem cell transplant from an unrelated donor, was CMV-positive, and had acute and chronic GVHD. Some of the T cells may derive from the graft donor. The material sequenced was PBMCs, taken roughly 460 days after allogeneic stem cell transplant with calcineurin inhibitor and methotrexate. The chain recombines TRBV7-8 with TRBJ2-3; 8 nucleotides align to TRBD2. This CDR3 reads CASSSWGGRSDTQYF. DNA for the CDR3: TGTGCCAGCTCCTCCTGGGGCGGGAGGTCAGATACGCAGTATTTT.